This T cell receptor (beta chain) was sequenced during a study of Graves' ophthalmopathy and Graves' hyperthyroidism. CDR3 regions of TCR beta were amplified from RNA transcripts. A first-round RT-PCR used HTBI primers, followed by a second-round multiplex PCR. MiXCR, applied by TCRdb to the multiplex PCR reads, yields one record per CDR3 protein. The sample holds about 700,000 distinct CDR3 sequences, roughly two fifths seen once. Only a few counts were recorded for this clonotype. From germline, CDR1 is SEHNR and CDR2 FQNEAQ (reference sequence). This CDR3 contains 14 residues. V lost 5 bases to trimming and J lost 5 bases; unmatched junction nucleotides: 7. Ophthalmopathy donors were characterized by moderate-to-severe activity, CAS of at least 3, NOSPECS of at least 4, and duration under 3 months. None of the included patients had other autoimmune diseases, uncontrolled infections, pregnancy or lactation, as these led to exclusion.

Sequencing was performed on peripheral blood. J is TRBJ2-7 and V is TRBV7-9; 9 nucleotides align to TRBD2. The sequence was obtained from an adult man with Graves' ophthalmopathy. The CDR3 bases are TGTGCCAGCAGCCCGCGGGGGGGGGGGAACGAGCAGTACTTC. Its translation: CASSPRGGGNEQYF.